This T cell receptor beta chain was sequenced during a study of T-cell memory formation after mild COVID-19. CDR1 and CDR2 from the germline V gene are SGHVS and FQNEAQ. V was clipped by 2 bases and J by 6 bases; unmatched bases: 7. The CDR3 is 15 amino acids. Constant-segment-primed 5'RACE gave TCR alpha and TCR beta cDNA libraries with sample barcodes and UMIs. TCRdb re-derived calls from the 5' RACE reads in MiXCR, one entry per CDR3 protein. This table has some 300,000 distinct CDR3 sequences, under 25% appearing once. The receptor's source is a man between 18 and 29 years old who had mild COVID-19 (a few samples of this study predate the infection). Cell type and time point are not known. Sequencing input: PBMCs or a T cell subset sorted from them (not recorded which). This sequence joins TRBV7-8 and TRBJ2-3; 8 bases are a match to TRBD2. CDR3 DNA sequence: TGTGCCAGCAGCTTACTCGGGGGGGCGCGGGATACGCAGTATTTT. This sequence encodes CASSLLGGARDTQYF.